Presented here are 3 T cell receptor beta chains from one specimen sequenced in a study of T cell changes during pregnancy in multiple sclerosis. Profiling relied on immunoSEQ multiplex PCR, and the TCRdb table lists in-frame clones only, not all of them. The sample contains fewer than 95,000 clones, 80% to 95% of which appear only once. The source material was peripheral blood, sampled in the first trimester of pregnancy. These receptor sequences come from a female donor in good health, enrolled as a control in a pregnancy study.

This rearrangement joins TRBV27 to TRBJ2-3; TRBD2 matches 8 bases. CDR3 length equals 16 residues. The ends lost 6 bases at V and 3 bases at J; junction bases unmatched: 11. Per the germline V gene, CDR1 is MNHEY and CDR2 is SMNVEV (reference sequence). Here the CDR3 reads CASSVVLASGTDTQYF. As DNA, the CDR3 is TGTGCCAGCAGCGTAGTATTGGCTAGCGGGACAGATACGCAGTATTTT.

This chain links TRBV5-6 with TRBJ2-3, with 11 bases aligning to TRBD2. V shed 2 bases and J 0 bases; nucleotides not matched to a gene: 8. The CDR3 is 18 residues long. Germline V CDR1 and CDR2: SGHDT, YYEEEE. The CDR3 coding sequence is TGTGCCAGCAGCTTCCAACTAGCGGGAGTCGTGAGCACAGATACGCAGTATTTT. Encoded protein: CASSFQLAGVVSTDTQYF. Full variable domain (outside the CDR3, taken from reference TRBV5-6 and TRBJ2-3): DAGVTQSPTHLIKTRGQQVTLRCSPKSGHDTVSWYQQALGQGPQFIFQYYEEEERQRGNFPDRFSGHQFPNYSSELNVNALLLGDSALYLCASSFQLAGVVSTDTQYFGPGTRLTVL.

This clone showed up just once. The chain joins TRBV27 to TRBJ2-7; weak D call: TRBD2 (5 bases). The V gene's germline CDR1 is MNHEY and CDR2 SMNVEV (reference sequence). The CDR3 is made up of 13 amino acids. V lost 5 bases and J 3 bases, leaving 11 bases between the germline ends. CDR3 bases: TGTGCCAGCAGTGTGAGCGGCTTCTACGAGCAGTACTTC. Residues: CASSVSGFYEQYF.